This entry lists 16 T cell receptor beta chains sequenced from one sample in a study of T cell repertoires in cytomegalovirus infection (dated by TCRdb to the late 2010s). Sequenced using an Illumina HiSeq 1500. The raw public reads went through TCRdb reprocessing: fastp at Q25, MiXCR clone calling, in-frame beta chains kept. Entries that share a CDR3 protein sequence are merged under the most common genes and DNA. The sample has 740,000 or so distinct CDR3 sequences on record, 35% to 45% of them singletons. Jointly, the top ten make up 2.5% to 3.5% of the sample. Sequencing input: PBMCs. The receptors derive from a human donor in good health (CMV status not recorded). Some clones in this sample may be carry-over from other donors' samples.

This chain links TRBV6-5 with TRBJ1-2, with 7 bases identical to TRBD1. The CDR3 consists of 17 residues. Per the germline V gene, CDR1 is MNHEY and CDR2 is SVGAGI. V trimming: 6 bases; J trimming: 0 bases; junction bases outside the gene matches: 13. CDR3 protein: CASRPRQGSYANYGYTF. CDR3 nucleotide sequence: TGTGCCAGCAGACCTCGACAGGGATCCTACGCTAACTATGGCTACACCTTC.

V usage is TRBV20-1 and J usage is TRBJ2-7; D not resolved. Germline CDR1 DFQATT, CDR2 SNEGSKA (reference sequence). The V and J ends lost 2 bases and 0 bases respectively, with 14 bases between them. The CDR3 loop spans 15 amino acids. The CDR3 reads CSARSLAPSSYEQYF. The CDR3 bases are TGCAGTGCTAGATCCTTGGCGCCCAGCTCCTACGAGCAGTACTTC.

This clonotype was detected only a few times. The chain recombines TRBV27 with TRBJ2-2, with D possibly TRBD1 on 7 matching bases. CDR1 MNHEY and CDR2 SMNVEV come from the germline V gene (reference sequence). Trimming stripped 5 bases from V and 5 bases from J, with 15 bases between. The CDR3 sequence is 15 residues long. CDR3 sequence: CASSRPGGRTGELFF. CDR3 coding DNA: TGTGCCAGCAGTCGCCCAGGGGGGCGAACCGGGGAGCTGTTTTTT.

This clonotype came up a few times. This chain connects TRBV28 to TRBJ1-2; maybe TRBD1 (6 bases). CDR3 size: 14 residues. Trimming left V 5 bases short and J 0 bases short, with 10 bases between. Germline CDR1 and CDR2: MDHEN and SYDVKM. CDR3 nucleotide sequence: TGTGCCAGCAGTGGGGGCCGAGCTAACTATGGCTACACCTTC. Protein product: CASSGGRANYGYTF.

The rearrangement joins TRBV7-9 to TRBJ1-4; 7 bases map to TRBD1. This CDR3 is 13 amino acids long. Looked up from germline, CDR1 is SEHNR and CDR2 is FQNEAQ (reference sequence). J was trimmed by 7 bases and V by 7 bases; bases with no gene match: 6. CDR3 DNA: TGTGCCAGCACTCGGACAGGAGGTGAAAAACTGTTTTTT. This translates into CASTRTGGEKLFF.

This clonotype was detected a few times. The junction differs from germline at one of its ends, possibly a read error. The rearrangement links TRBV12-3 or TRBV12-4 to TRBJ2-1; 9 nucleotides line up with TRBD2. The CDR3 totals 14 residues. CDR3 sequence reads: CASRLAGASPEQFF. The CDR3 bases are TGTGCCAGCAGATTAGCGGGAGCATCCCCTGAGCAGTTCTTC.

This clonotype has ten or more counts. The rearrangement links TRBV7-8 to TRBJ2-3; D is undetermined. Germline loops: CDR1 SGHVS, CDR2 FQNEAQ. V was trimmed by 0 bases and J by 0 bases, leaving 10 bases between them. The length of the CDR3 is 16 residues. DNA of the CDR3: TGTGCCAGCAGCTTAGCGATGGCAGATAGCACAGATACGCAGTATTTT. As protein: CASSLAMADSTDTQYF.

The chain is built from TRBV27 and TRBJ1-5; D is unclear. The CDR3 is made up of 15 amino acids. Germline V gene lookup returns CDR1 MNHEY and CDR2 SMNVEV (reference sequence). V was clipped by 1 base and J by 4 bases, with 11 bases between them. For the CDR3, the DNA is TGTGCCAGCAGTTTATATCGGCAGCGAAATCAGCCCCAGCATTTT. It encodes CASSLYRQRNQPQHF.

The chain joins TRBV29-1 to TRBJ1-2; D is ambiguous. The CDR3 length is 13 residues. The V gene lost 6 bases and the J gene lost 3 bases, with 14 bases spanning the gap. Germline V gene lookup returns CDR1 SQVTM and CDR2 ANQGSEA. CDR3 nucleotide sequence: TGCAGCGTCGTATCTCAGGAGGACTATGGCTACACCTTC. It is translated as CSVVSQEDYGYTF.

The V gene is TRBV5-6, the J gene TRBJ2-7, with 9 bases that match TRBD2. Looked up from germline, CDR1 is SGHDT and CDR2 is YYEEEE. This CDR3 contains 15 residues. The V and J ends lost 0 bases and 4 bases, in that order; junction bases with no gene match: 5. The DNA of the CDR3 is TGTGCCAGCAGCTTGGGGCCGACTAGCGGTTACGAGCAGTACTTC. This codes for CASSLGPTSGYEQYF.

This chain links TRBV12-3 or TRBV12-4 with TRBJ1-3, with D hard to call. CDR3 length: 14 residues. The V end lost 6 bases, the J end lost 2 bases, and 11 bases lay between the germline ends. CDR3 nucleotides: TGTGCCAGCAGCCCAACTATTACTGGAAACACCATATATTTT. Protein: CASSPTITGNTIYF.

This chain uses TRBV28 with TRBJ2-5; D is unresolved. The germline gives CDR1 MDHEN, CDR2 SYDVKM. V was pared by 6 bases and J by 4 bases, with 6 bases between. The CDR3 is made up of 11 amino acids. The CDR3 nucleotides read TGTGCCAGCAGGCTCCTAGAGACCCAGTACTTC. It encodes CASRLLETQYF.

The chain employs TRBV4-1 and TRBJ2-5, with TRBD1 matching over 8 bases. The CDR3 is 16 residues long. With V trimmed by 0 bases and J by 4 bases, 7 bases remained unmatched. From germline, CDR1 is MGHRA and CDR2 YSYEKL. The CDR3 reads CASSQDGQGALETQYF. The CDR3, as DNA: TGCGCCAGCAGCCAAGATGGGCAGGGGGCCTTAGAGACCCAGTACTTC.

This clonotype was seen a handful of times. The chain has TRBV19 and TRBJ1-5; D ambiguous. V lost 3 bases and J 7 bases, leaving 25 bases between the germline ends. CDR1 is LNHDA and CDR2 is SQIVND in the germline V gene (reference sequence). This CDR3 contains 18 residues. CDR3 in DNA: TGTGCCAGTAGTATCTATTTCTTTTCGGCCCGGGGAGGACAGCCCCAGCATTTT. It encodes CASSIYFFSARGGQPQHF.

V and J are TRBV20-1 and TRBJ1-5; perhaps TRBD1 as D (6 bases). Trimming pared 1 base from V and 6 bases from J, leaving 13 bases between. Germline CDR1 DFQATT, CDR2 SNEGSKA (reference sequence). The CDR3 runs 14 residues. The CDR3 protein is CSARGEGGSQPQHF. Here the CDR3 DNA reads TGCAGTGCTAGAGGTGAGGGGGGTTCTCAGCCCCAGCATTTT.

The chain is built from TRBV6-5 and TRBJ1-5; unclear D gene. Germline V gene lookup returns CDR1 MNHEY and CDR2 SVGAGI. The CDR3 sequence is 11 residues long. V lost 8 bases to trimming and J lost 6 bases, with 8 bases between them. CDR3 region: CASGVSQPQHF. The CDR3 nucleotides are TGTGCCAGCGGGGTCAGTCAGCCCCAGCATTTT.